These 23 T cell receptor beta chains were all obtained from the same sample, sequenced in a study of patients and donors after allogeneic stem cell transplantation. One entry per CDR3 protein, called by TCRdb with MiXCR from the RT-PCR reads. The sample lists 190,000 or so distinct CDR3 sequences, around two fifths occurring once. Sequencing used blood, either unsorted or a sorted T cell fraction (not recorded which). All receptors derive from a human donor who was either an allogeneic HSCT recipient or a stem cell or donor lymphocyte infusion donor (not recorded which). It is not recorded whose cells these are; they may come from a transplant donor.

This clonotype was counted only a few times. The V gene is TRBV12-3 or TRBV12-4, the J gene TRBJ1-6; 8 nucleotides align to TRBD1. The CDR3 sequence is 14 residues long. After removal of 6 bases from V and 8 bases from J, the junction contained 6 bases not matched to a gene. CDR3 region: CASRRPGGHSPLHF. DNA for the CDR3: TGTGCCAGCAGACGTCCAGGGGGCCATTCACCCCTCCACTTT.

The chain combines TRBV29-1 with TRBJ2-7; D is possibly TRBD1 (6 bases). The germline gives CDR1 SQVTM, CDR2 ANQGSEA. There are 12 residues in the CDR3. V lost 4 bases to trimming and J lost 4 bases, with 11 bases between them. CDR3 residues: CSVARGRYEQYF. CDR3 nucleotide sequence: TGCAGCGTTGCCAGGGGAAGGTACGAGCAGTACTTC.

This clonotype has only a few counts. This chain uses TRBV6-2 or TRBV6-3 with TRBJ1-2, with a possible D match to TRBD1 (6 bases). Germline assignment: CDR1 MNHEY and CDR2 SVGEGT. The V and J ends lost 6 bases and 5 bases respectively, with 16 bases between them. The CDR3 runs 14 residues. The CDR3 nucleotides read TGTGCCAGCAGCAGACCCGAGGGGGTTTATGGCTACACCTTC. Amino acid sequence: CASSRPEGVYGYTF.

This clonotype has only a few counts. The rearrangement joins TRBV20-1 to TRBJ2-7; the D gene is possibly TRBD2 (7 bases). This CDR3 has 16 residues. The ends were cut back, 0 bases at V and 2 bases at J, with 17 bases in the middle. Germline values: CDR1 DFQATT, CDR2 SNEGSKA (reference sequence). CDR3 in DNA: TGCAGTGCTAGAGATTTGGCCAGCGGGGACACCTACGAGCAGTACTTC. As protein: CSARDLASGDTYEQYF.

The V gene is TRBV6-6, the J gene TRBJ1-3, with D hard to call. The CDR3 contains 16 residues. Trimming pared 3 bases from V and 0 bases from J, leaving 12 bases between. In germline, CDR1 is MNHNY, CDR2 SVGAGI (reference sequence). CDR3 region: CASSYSGPTSGNTIYF. The CDR3 DNA sequence: TGTGCCAGCAGTTATTCGGGCCCGACCTCTGGAAACACCATATATTTT.

The chain links TRBV5-1 to TRBJ1-6, with a weak D call TRBD1 (6 bases). The CDR3 spans 15 residues. Per the germline V gene, CDR1 is SGHRS and CDR2 is YFSETQ. The V end lost 4 bases, the J end lost 7 bases, and 15 bases lay between the germline ends. CDR3 region: CASSPQQRGNSPLHF. For the CDR3, the DNA is TGCGCCAGCAGCCCGCAACAGAGGGGGAATTCACCCCTCCACTTT.

V and J are TRBV6-6 and TRBJ2-1; 8 nucleotides agree with TRBD2. The trim removed 5 bases at V and 10 bases at J, leaving 1 base unmatched. The CDR3 has 11 residues. Germline loops: CDR1 MNHNY, CDR2 SVGAGI (reference sequence). CDR3 protein: CASSERGEQFF. In DNA, the CDR3 is TGTGCCAGCAGTGAGCGGGGGGAGCAGTTCTTC.

V gene TRBV4-1 combines with J gene TRBJ1-2; D remains unclear. The V end lost 1 base, the J end lost 6 bases, and 6 bases lay between the germline ends. The CDR3 extends over 12 amino acids. Germline loops: CDR1 MGHRA, CDR2 YSYEKL. CDR3 region: CASSQGGNGYTF. Written as DNA, the CDR3 is TGCGCCAGCAGCCAAGGAGGGAATGGCTACACCTTC.

J is TRBJ2-5 and V is TRBV29-1; perhaps TRBD2 as D (5 bases). The CDR3 totals 15 residues. CDR1 and CDR2 (germline): SQVTM, ANQGSEA. The V and J ends lost 0 bases and 0 bases respectively, with 11 bases between them. The CDR3 region has the DNA TGCAGCGTTGAAGATACTGGGAGATACCAAGAGACCCAGTACTTC. Its translation: CSVEDTGRYQETQYF.

The J gene is TRBJ1-4, the V gene TRBV4-3; possible D gene TRBD1, 5 bases. Germline V gene lookup returns CDR1 LGHNA and CDR2 YSLEER. The ends were cut back, 1 base at V and 6 bases at J, with 15 bases in the middle. The CDR3 runs 16 residues. The CDR3 coding sequence is TGCGCCAGCAGCCAAGGGTCCCAGGGCTGGGATGAAAAACTGTTTTTT. The encoded protein is CASSQGSQGWDEKLFF.

This clonotype was found a few times. The chain recombines TRBV29-1 with TRBJ2-6; D gene ambiguous. The CDR3 is 12 amino acids. Per the germline V gene, CDR1 is SQVTM and CDR2 is ANQGSEA. Trimming pared 4 bases from V and 3 bases from J, leaving 4 bases between. CDR3 amino acids: CSVALGANVLTF. The CDR3 DNA reads as TGCAGCGTTGCGCTTGGGGCCAACGTCCTGACTTTC. Complete variable domain (other parts from reference TRBV29-1 and TRBJ2-6): SAVISQKPSRDICQRGTSLTIQCQVDSQVTMMFWYRQQPGQSLTLIATANQGSEATYESGFVIDKFPISRPNLTFSTLTVSNMSPEDSSIYLCSVALGANVLTFGAGSRLTVL.

The chain links TRBV4-1 to TRBJ2-7; 8 bases agree with TRBD1. CDR1 MGHRA and CDR2 YSYEKL come from the germline V gene. J was trimmed by 5 bases and V by 1 base; bases with no gene match: 4. The length of the CDR3 is 14 residues. CDR3 residues: CASSQAKDRDEQYF. In DNA form, the CDR3 reads TGCGCCAGCAGCCAAGCCAAGGACAGGGACGAGCAGTACTTC.

This clonotype was seen a few times. This rearrangement joins TRBV7-6 to TRBJ1-1, with TRBD1 identical over 7 bases. CDR1 is SGHVS, CDR2 FNYEAQ, per germline. The V gene end was trimmed by 7 bases and the J gene end by 3 bases; junction bases not matched to a gene: 8. The CDR3 spans 14 residues. In nucleotides, the CDR3 is TGTGCCAGCACCCCAAGAGACAGGGACACTGAAGCTTTCTTT. This sequence encodes CASTPRDRDTEAFF.

The chain uses TRBV3-1 and TRBJ2-3, with 7 bases aligning to TRBD1. With 3 bases clipped from V and 3 bases from J, the junction kept 12 bases outside the gene matches. Germline loops: CDR1 LGHDT, CDR2 YNNKEL (reference sequence). The CDR3 is 17 amino acids. The CDR3 here is CASSHRQGLLFTDTQYF. The CDR3 DNA reads TGTGCCAGCAGCCACCGACAGGGTCTACTTTTTACAGATACGCAGTATTTT.

This clonotype was picked up a small number of times. The J gene is TRBJ2-7, the V gene TRBV20-1; 7 nucleotides line up with TRBD1. The CDR3 loop spans 14 amino acids. The V gene end was trimmed by 2 bases and the J gene end by 5 bases; junction bases not matched to a gene: 9. Germline values: CDR1 DFQATT, CDR2 SNEGSKA (reference sequence). The DNA of the CDR3 is TGCAGTGCTAGAAAGATTTACAGGGGTCACGAGCAGTACTTC. Amino acids: CSARKIYRGHEQYF.

The chain recombines TRBV25-1 with TRBJ2-1; 9 nucleotides match TRBD1. CDR3 length: 16 residues. Trimming cost V 5 bases and J 2 bases; bases outside gene matches: 7. CDR1 and CDR2 (germline): MGHDK, SYGVNS. The DNA of the CDR3 is TGTGCCAGCAGTACCGCTGGACAGGGGACCTACAATGAGCAGTTCTTC. It translates to CASSTAGQGTYNEQFF.

This clonotype occurred a few times. In DNA, the CDR3 is TGTGCCAGCAGCCCAAAGGTTAGGGGGCGGACTGAAGCTTTCTTT. Translated, it gives CASSPKVRGRTEAFF. The rearrangement links TRBV7-9 to TRBJ1-1; 7 bases are a match to TRBD1. The trim removed 5 bases at V and 5 bases at J, leaving 11 bases unmatched. This CDR3 has 15 residues. CDR1 and CDR2 (germline): SEHNR, FQNEAQ (reference sequence). Supplemented by reference TRBV7-9 and TRBJ1-1, the full variable domain reads DTGVSQNPRHKITKRGQNVTFRCDPISEHNRLYWYRQTLGQGPEFLTYFQNEAQLEKSRLLSDRFSAERPKGSFSTLEIQRTEQGDSAMYLCASSPKVRGRTEAFFGQGTRLTVV.

This clonotype was observed once. The genes are TRBV3-1 and TRBJ2-3; 10 bases are shared with TRBD2. The CDR3 length is 16 residues. CDR1 LGHDT and CDR2 YNNKEL come from the germline V gene (reference sequence). V dropped 4 bases and J dropped 4; count of bases not matched to a gene: 8. CDR3 sequence reads: CASSPKRGGVSDTQYF. In nucleotides, the CDR3 is TGTGCCAGCAGCCCCAAGCGGGGGGGCGTCTCAGATACGCAGTATTTT.

The chain is built from TRBV12-3 or TRBV12-4 and TRBJ2-2; a weak D match, TRBD1 (6 bases). The CDR3 runs 13 residues. Deletions cut 4 bases from V and 7 bases from J, with 10 bases between. The CDR3 nucleotides read TGTGCCAGCAGTTACAGGGAAGACGGGGAGCTGTTTTTT. Residues: CASSYREDGELFF.

Remarks on this clonotype: Lacking the conserved final phenylalanine or tryptophan, this CDR3 likely reflects a read error. This chain connects TRBV3-1 to TRBJ1-1; 7 bases map to TRBD1. Per germline, CDR1 LGHDT and CDR2 YNNKEL (reference sequence). CDR3 length: 16 amino acids. V dropped 4 bases and J dropped 2; count of bases not matched to a gene: 10. CDR3 nucleotide sequence: TGTGCCAGCAGCCCCACCGAGCGAGGGGGCAACACTGAAGCTTTCCTT. Protein sequence: CASSPTERGGNTEAFL.

The chain links TRBV5-6 to TRBJ1-6; D not certain. The V and J ends lost 4 bases and 10 bases respectively, with 15 bases between them. CDR3 length: 14 residues. Germline V lookup: CDR1 SGHDT, CDR2 YYEEEE. The CDR3, as DNA: TGTGCCAGCAGCCCTGGAAGGGCTCACTCACCCCTCCACTTT. Translation: CASSPGRAHSPLHF.

The V call is TRBV21-1, the J call TRBJ1-2; the table calls TRBD1, which could not be checked here. TRBV21-1 is described as a pseudogene. The CDR3 totals 16 residues. DNA for the CDR3: TGTGCCAGCAGCAGGGCCGGGACAGGGATCAACTATGGCTACACCTTC. Its translation: CASSRAGTGINYGYTF.

The J gene is TRBJ1-2, the V gene TRBV7-3; D is possibly TRBD1 (5 bases). Germline lookup yields CDR1 SGHTA and CDR2 FQGTGA. Trimming removed 2 bases at V and 3 bases at J, with 7 bases between. The CDR3 totals 13 residues. The CDR3 nucleotides read TGTGCCAGCAGCTTACAGGGCCACTATGGCTACACCTTC. This sequence encodes CASSLQGHYGYTF.